Listed below are T cell receptor beta chains from one sample, sequenced in a study of blood T cell repertoires in COVID-19. The assay was immunoSEQ multiplex PCR, and TCRdb's table has in-frame clones only and misses some. The sample carries 150,000 to 200,000 clones, roughly nine tenths recorded once. Sequenced: peripheral blood. The receptors were gathered from a man between 65 and 85 years old with active or convalescent COVID-19. Both conserved end residues are trimmed from each CDR3. Each record gives: CDR3 protein, clone size, V gene, CDR3 length. Clone size is not always given. Where it is, it says once, few, many or a class for expanded clones.

ASSLGGTAEQY,.,TRBV5-4,11
ANTRSGNEQF,.,TRBV2,10
ASSQDSVTGELF,.,TRBV4-3,12
ASSFLLTGLPAEAF,.,TRBV5-8,14
ASREAFGGPNQPQH,.,TRBV28,14
ASVPPAGANEQY,.,TRBV2,12
AKQNRANYGYT,.,TRBV30,11
ASSPRREPTGELF,.,TRBV18,13
AWSAGVGQGANKQY,.,TRBV30,14
ASSGQGANTGELF,few,TRBV7-2,13
ASSDQGTGKVGQF,.,TRBV6-1,13
ASSLPLGNEQF,.,TRBV28,11
ASSTTFHEQY,few,TRBV6-6,10
ASRQGVNSYNEQF,.,TRBV6-5,13
ASSYTQGRVEKLF,once,TRBV6-5,13